The text below deals with one T cell receptor (beta chain). These data are taken from a study of blood T cell repertoires in COVID-19. The CDR3 runs to 16 residues. Germline CDR1 is SGHAT and CDR2 is FQNNGV. Trimming stripped 1 base from V and 6 bases from J, with 18 bases between. Sequencing was performed with immunoSEQ multiplex PCR; in TCRdb, only in-frame clones are kept and a portion is missing. Seen here are fewer than 300,000 clones, roughly 84% observed once, and the top ten hold roughly 3%. The sample was peripheral blood. This receptor was obtained from a woman aged 18-29 years with acute or convalescent COVID-19. The V and J genes are TRBV11-2 and TRBJ1-2; weak D call: TRBD1 (6 bases). The CDR3 loop is CASSLGDDRRFNGYTF. The DNA for the CDR3 is TGTGCCAGCAGCTTAGGGGACGACAGGCGGTTTAATGGCTACACCTTC.